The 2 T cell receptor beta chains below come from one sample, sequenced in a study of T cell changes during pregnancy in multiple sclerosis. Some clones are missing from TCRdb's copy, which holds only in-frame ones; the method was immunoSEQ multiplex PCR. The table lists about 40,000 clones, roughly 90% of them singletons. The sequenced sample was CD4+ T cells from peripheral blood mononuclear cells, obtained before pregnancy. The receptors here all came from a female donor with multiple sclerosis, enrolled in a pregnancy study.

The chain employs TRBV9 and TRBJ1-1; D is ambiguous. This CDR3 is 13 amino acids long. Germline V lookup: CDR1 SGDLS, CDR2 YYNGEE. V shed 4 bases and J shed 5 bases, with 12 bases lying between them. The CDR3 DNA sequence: TGTGCCAGCAGCCCTAGTCCCTGGACTGAAGCTTTCTTT. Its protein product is CASSPSPWTEAFF.

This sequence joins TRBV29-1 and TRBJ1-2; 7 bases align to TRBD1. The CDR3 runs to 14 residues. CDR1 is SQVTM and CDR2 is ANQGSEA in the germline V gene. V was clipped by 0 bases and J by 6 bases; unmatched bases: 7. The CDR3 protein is CSVEEGSGGNGYTF. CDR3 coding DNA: TGCAGCGTTGAAGAAGGCTCAGGGGGGAATGGCTACACCTTC.